These T cell receptor beta chains were read from a single sample in a study of T cells in Graves' hyperthyroidism and ophthalmopathy. MiXCR was run by TCRdb on the multiplex PCR reads, yielding one entry per CDR3 protein. The data contain hundreds of thousands of distinct CDR3 sequences, over 35% of them singletons. Sequences were obtained from blood. Receptor source: a woman aged 35 to 49 with Graves' hyperthyroidism. Both conserved end residues are part of each CDR3. The D gene is left open where the match is weak. Size is stated for part of the rows, as once, few or many counts, or as a class when the clone is expanded.

cdr3_aa,cdr3_nt,v_call,d_call,clone_size,j_call
CASKFSNNYGYTF,TGTGCCAGCAAGTTCAGTAATAACTATGGCTACACCTTC,TRBV2,.,.,TRBJ1-2
CSVDDGAGYGYTF,TGCAGCGTTGACGACGGGGCTGGGTATGGCTACACCTTC,TRBV29-1,.,.,TRBJ1-2
CASSLQGPRAGGELFF,TGCGCCAGCAGCCTACAGGGTCCGCGAGCAGGCGGGGAGCTGTTTTTT,TRBV5-1,.,.,TRBJ2-2
CASSFDQGHLAEAFF,TGTGCCAGTAGTTTTGACCAGGGACATTTAGCTGAAGCTTTCTTT,TRBV19,.,many,TRBJ1-1
CASSPSARASRRDTIYF,TGTGCCAGCAGCCCCTCAGCCAGGGCCAGCCGGAGGGACACCATATATTTT,TRBV7-8,.,many,TRBJ1-3
CSLGRFGGYTF,TGCAGCCTAGGCCGGTTCGGGGGCTACACCTTC,TRBV29-1,.,.,TRBJ1-2
CASSPLGSGGYGGYTF,TGTGCCAGCAGCCCTTTAGGGAGCGGGGGCTACGGTGGCTACACCTTC,TRBV7-8,.,.,TRBJ1-2
CSARVGLAGGDEQYF,TGCAGTGCTAGAGTGGGGCTAGCGGGAGGAGATGAGCAGTACTTC,TRBV20-1,TRBD2,.,TRBJ2-7
CATNSQVFGYTF,TGTGCCACCAACTCCCAGGTTTTTGGCTACACCTTC,TRBV25-1,.,.,TRBJ1-2
CASTPAPGGGNQPQHF,TGTGCCAGCACCCCGGCGCCGGGAGGGGGCAATCAGCCCCAGCATTTT,TRBV2,.,.,TRBJ1-5
CASGLVPQVGSEWSSPLHF,TGTGCTAGTGGTTTGGTACCCCAAGTGGGTAGTGAGTGGAGTTCACCCCTCCACTTT,TRBV12-5,.,.,TRBJ1-6
CASSEMGPDTQYF,TGCGCCAGCAGTGAAATGGGCCCAGATACGCAGTATTTT,TRBV10-2,.,few,TRBJ2-3
CASSSTGGGGNAYEQYF,TGTGCCAGCAGTTCCACCGGGGGTGGCGGGAATGCCTACGAGCAGTACTTC,TRBV2,.,few,TRBJ2-7
CSAPGTKTYEQYF,TGCAGTGCTCCCGGGACTAAGACATACGAGCAGTACTTC,TRBV20-1,TRBD2,few,TRBJ2-7
CASSYSIHWVQETQYF,TGTGCCAGCAGTTACTCGATACACTGGGTCCAAGAGACCCAGTACTTC,TRBV10-3,.,.,TRBJ2-5
CASSNSIRTAQETQYF,TGTGCCAGTAGTAACAGCATCCGGACAGCACAAGAGACCCAGTACTTC,TRBV19,.,many,TRBJ2-5
CATSLGLGTDTQYF,TGTGCCACCAGCCTAGGACTAGGCACAGATACGCAGTATTTT,TRBV15,TRBD2,.,TRBJ2-3
CASSLGPAANYGYTF,TGTGCCAGCAGCTTAGGGCCCGCGGCTAACTATGGCTACACCTTC,TRBV7-6,.,.,TRBJ1-2
CASSLVSGQNNSPLHF,TGTGCCAGCAGCTTAGTATCGGGACAGAATAATTCACCCCTCCACTTT,TRBV7-2,TRBD1,many,TRBJ1-6
CSVAWSWVSTEAFF,TGCAGCGTTGCTTGGAGTTGGGTAAGCACTGAAGCTTTCTTT,TRBV29-1,.,many,TRBJ1-1
CASSRAREKLFF,TGTGCCAGCAGTCGGGCTCGTGAAAAACTGTTTTTT,TRBV6-5,.,many,TRBJ1-4
CSAREHYGYTF,TGCAGTGCTAGAGAACACTATGGCTACACCTTC,TRBV20-1,.,many,TRBJ1-2
CASSTRDSGNTIYF,TGTGCCAGTAGTACTCGGGACAGCGGAAACACCATATATTTT,TRBV19,TRBD1,.,TRBJ1-3
CASRRDLYANTGELFF,TGTGCCAGCAGACGAGACTTGTATGCGAACACCGGGGAGCTGTTTTTT,TRBV6-5,.,few,TRBJ2-2
CASSATGSPQETQYF,TGTGCCAGCAGCGCGACAGGGAGTCCCCAAGAGACCCAGTACTTC,TRBV7-9,TRBD1,.,TRBJ2-5
CASTPSSGTGELFF,TGTGCCAGTACCCCATCCTCCGGGACCGGGGAGCTGTTTTTT,TRBV19,.,.,TRBJ2-2
CASSIRDRDLLETQYF,TGTGCCAGCAGCATCCGGGACAGGGACCTACTAGAGACCCAGTACTTC,TRBV7-9,TRBD1,many,TRBJ2-5
CAIILGRNRELFF,TGTGCCATCATCTTAGGAAGGAACAGGGAGCTGTTTTTT,TRBV10-3,.,.,TRBJ2-2
CASWGGDTEKLFF,TGTGCCAGTTGGGGGGGGGACACCGAAAAACTGTTTTTT,TRBV19,.,.,TRBJ1-4
CSVPASGSSYEQYF,TGCAGTGTCCCGGCTAGCGGGTCTTCCTACGAGCAGTACTTC,TRBV20-1,TRBD2,many,TRBJ2-7
CASSQDPQGQPQHF,TGCGCCAGCAGCCAAGACCCCCAGGGACAGCCCCAGCATTTT,TRBV5-1,.,once,TRBJ1-5
CAWTLGQGGTEAFF,TGTGCCTGGACTCTAGGACAGGGGGGCACTGAAGCTTTCTTT,TRBV5-6,TRBD1,.,TRBJ1-1
CASTSVGTSNEQYF,TGTGCCAGCACCTCCGTGGGGACTAGCAACGAGCAGTACTTC,TRBV7-9,TRBD2,.,TRBJ2-7
CSARSYTGTGGTEAFF,TGCAGTGCTAGGTCCTACACCGGGACAGGGGGCACTGAAGCTTTCTTT,TRBV20-1,TRBD1,.,TRBJ1-1
CASSSRVTDTQYF,TGTGCCAGCAGCTCCCGGGTCACAGATACGCAGTATTTT,TRBV7-2,.,.,TRBJ2-3
CASSQLRNTGELFF,TGTGCCAGCAGCCAACTCAGGAACACCGGGGAGCTGTTTTTT,TRBV14,.,.,TRBJ2-2
CAIGRNYGYTF,TGTGCCATAGGACGAAACTATGGCTACACCTTC,TRBV2,.,.,TRBJ1-2
CASSPGRAGELFF,TGTGCCAGCAGTCCGGGGAGGGCCGGGGAGCTGTTTTTT,TRBV6-1,TRBD2,few,TRBJ2-2
CASSWAPWGGYTF,TGTGCCAGCAGCTGGGCCCCCTGGGGGGGCTACACCTTC,TRBV7-8,.,few,TRBJ1-2
CATSENTGELFF,TGTGCCACCAGTGAGAACACCGGGGAGCTGTTTTTT,TRBV24-1,.,many,TRBJ2-2
CASRKSGIRDGNSPLHF,TGTGCCAGCAGGAAATCCGGGATCAGGGACGGTAATTCACCCCTCCACTTT,TRBV6-1,.,few,TRBJ1-6
CASSLSTGLMNTEAFF,TGTGCCAGCAGCTTAAGTACAGGGCTAATGAACACTGAAGCTTTCTTT,TRBV7-2,.,.,TRBJ1-1
CASSYSGLSEAFF,TGTGCCAGCAGTTACTCGGGGCTCTCTGAAGCTTTCTTT,TRBV6-6,.,.,TRBJ1-1
CASSLALAGGTEAFF,TGTGCCAGCAGTTTAGCGCTAGCTGGGGGTACTGAAGCTTTCTTT,TRBV12-3/TRBV12-4,.,many,TRBJ1-1
CATSKRRVLSSYEQYF,TGTGCCACCAGCAAAAGGAGGGTTTTAAGCTCCTACGAGCAGTACTTC,TRBV15,.,many,TRBJ2-7
CASSFGLARTDTQYF,TGTGCCAGCAGTTTCGGACTAGCCCGCACAGATACGCAGTATTTT,TRBV6-6,TRBD2,.,TRBJ2-3
CSARVEPMNTEAFF,TGCAGTGCTAGAGTTGAACCCATGAACACTGAAGCTTTCTTT,TRBV20-1,.,.,TRBJ1-1
CSVTGGTEAFF,TGCAGCGTGACAGGGGGAACTGAAGCTTTCTTT,TRBV29-1,TRBD1,many,TRBJ1-1
CSVGTPNTEAFF,TGCAGCGTAGGGACACCGAACACTGAAGCTTTCTTT,TRBV29-1,.,many,TRBJ1-1
CASSSGTASSGANVLTF,TGTGCCAGCAGCAGCGGGACGGCATCCTCTGGGGCCAACGTCCTGACTTTC,TRBV7-9,TRBD2,many,TRBJ2-6